A single sample gave rise to the 24 T cell receptor beta chains below, sequenced in a study of breast tumors, draining lymph nodes, adjacent tissues. The lymph nodes were axillary draining lymph nodes from breast cancer patients. From the multiplex PCR reads, TCRdb called clonotypes with MiXCR, one entry per CDR3 protein. Here the sample spans under 250,000 distinct CDR3 sequences, approximately 31% being singletons. Sequencing was carried out using axillary lymph node tissue. These receptor sequences come from a female donor with breast cancer. Some clones in this sample may be carry-over from other donors' samples.

There are many counts of this clonotype. J is TRBJ2-7 and V is TRBV28; D possibly matches TRBD1 or TRBD2 (5 bases each). V gave up 7 bases and J gave up 4 bases, with 23 bases separating them. The CDR3 contains 16 residues. Germline-derived CDR1 and CDR2 are MDHEN and SYDVKM. DNA of the CDR3: TGTGCCAGCATTACCGCAGGGACGGGGTCGGGATACGAGCAGTACTTC. This codes for CASITAGTGSGYEQYF. The full variable domain, its missing parts supplied by reference TRBV28 and TRBJ2-7, is DVKVTQSSRYLVKRTGEKVFLECVQDMDHENMFWYRQDPGLGLRLIYFSYDVKMKEKGDIPEGYSVSREKKERFSLILESASTNQTSMYLCASITAGTGSGYEQYFGPGTRLTVT.

This clonotype has a count of ten or more. The junction and the germline gene differ at one end; a read error may be behind it. The V and J genes are TRBV6-6 and TRBJ1-4, with D possibly TRBD1 on 5 matching bases. The CDR3 runs 15 residues. Per germline, CDR1 MNHNY and CDR2 SVGAGI (reference sequence). CDR3 DNA sequence: TGTGCCAGCAGTCACTCCGGGGCTGGTTGGGAAAAACTGTTTTTT. Translation gives CASSHSGAGWEKLFF.

As regards this clonotype: A much larger clone lies one base from this, so it may be a read error. The rearrangement joins TRBV30 to TRBJ2-5, with D possibly TRBD2 on 5 matching bases. The CDR3 spans 11 residues. Germline V CDR1 and CDR2: GTSNPN, SVGIG (reference sequence). The V gene lost 5 bases and the J gene lost 4 bases, with 8 bases spanning the gap. CDR3 amino acids: CAWGAVETQYF. The CDR3 coding sequence is TGTGCCTGGGGAGCGGTAGAGACCCAGTACTTC.

This clonotype showed up many times. Possible read error: a much larger clone is one base away. The genes are TRBV19 and TRBJ2-7; tentatively, D is TRBD2 (6 bases). This CDR3 contains 15 residues. V lost 8 bases and J 4 bases, leaving 21 bases between the germline ends. The germline gives CDR1 LNHDA, CDR2 SQIVND (reference sequence). Written as DNA, the CDR3 is TGTGCCAGTGGGACCGGGACTGGAAAAATTTACGAGCAGTACTTC. The encoded protein is CASGTGTGKIYEQYF.

This clonotype came up a few times. V usage is TRBV27 and J usage is TRBJ2-2, with no clear D. CDR3 length: 13 amino acids. Trimming took off 4 bases at V and 2 bases at J, with 5 bases between the two ends. The germline V gene has CDR1 MNHEY and CDR2 SMNVEV (reference sequence). The CDR3 DNA follows: TGTGCCAGCAGTTCCGATAACACCGGGGAGCTGTTTTTT. Encoded protein: CASSSDNTGELFF.

This clonotype has more than one count but fewer than ten. A much larger clonotype is one base distant, so this may be a read error. J is TRBJ1-5 and V is TRBV6-5; D unclear. The germline V gene has CDR1 MNHEY and CDR2 SVGAGI. The CDR3 is 12 residues long. The CDR3 region is CAGSQQGQPQHF. CDR3 nucleotides: TGTGCCGGCAGCCAACAAGGCCAGCCCCAGCATTTT.

This clonotype has only a few counts. The rearrangement uses TRBV7-9 and TRBJ1-1; D is unresolved. Germline V lookup: CDR1 SEHNR, CDR2 FQNEAQ (reference sequence). V lost 8 bases, J lost 5 bases, and 15 bases lay in between. The CDR3 runs 13 residues. CDR3 sequence: CASSKKGGTEAFF. CDR3 sequence (DNA): TGTGCCAGCTCAAAAAAGGGCGGGACTGAAGCTTTCTTT.

This clonotype has ten or more counts. V gene TRBV6-6 combines with J gene TRBJ2-7; D possibly corresponds to TRBD2 (5 bases). CDR1 is MNHNY and CDR2 is SVGAGI in the germline V gene (reference sequence). Trimming cost V 5 bases and J 12 bases, with 23 bases left between them. This CDR3 is built from 14 residues. The CDR3, as DNA: TGTGCCAGCAGTGCCCCGGGATCTCCCTTCCAGACGTACTTC. This encodes CASSAPGSPFQTYF.

This clonotype was found many times. The V and J genes are TRBV5-8 and TRBJ2-2, with 8 bases fitting TRBD2. Germline CDR1 is SGHTS and CDR2 is YDEGEE. V shed 3 bases and J 7 bases; nucleotides not matched to a gene: 8. This CDR3 contains 15 residues. The CDR3 DNA reads as TGTGCCAGCAGCTCGAAGGGACTAGATGTCGGGGAGCTGTTTTTT. This encodes CASSSKGLDVGELFF.

This clonotype came up many times. V and J are TRBV6-1 and TRBJ2-7; D uncertain. Germline CDR1 MNHNS, CDR2 SASEGT. CDR3 size: 10 residues. The ends were cut back, 10 bases at V and 1 base at J, with 5 bases in the middle. DNA for the CDR3: TGTGCCATCGATTCCTACGAGCAGTACTTC. Protein sequence: CAIDSYEQYF.

The CDR3 DNA follows: TGTGCCAGCCGGCGGGAAAGGAACTCTGGAAACACCATATATTTT. Translation: CASRRERNSGNTIYF. The chain is built from TRBV3-1 and TRBJ1-3; the D is unclear. Germline CDR1 LGHDT, CDR2 YNNKEL (reference sequence). The CDR3 sequence is 15 residues long. V lost 8 bases and J 0 bases, leaving 14 bases between the germline ends.

This clonotype came up many times. V and J are TRBV30 and TRBJ2-3, with D possibly TRBD2 on 5 matching bases. Looked up from germline, CDR1 is GTSNPN and CDR2 is SVGIG (reference sequence). The CDR3 extends over 15 amino acids. The V and J ends lost 1 base and 2 bases respectively, with 13 bases between them. CDR3 nucleotides: TGTGCCTGGAGTGGGTCTGCCGGGGTCACAGATACGCAGTATTTT. It specifies CAWSGSAGVTDTQYF.

This clonotype was recorded at least ten times. The chain combines TRBV19 with TRBJ2-5; TRBD1 is a possible D gene (6 bases). V dropped 1 base and J dropped 5 bases, with 14 bases sitting between them. The CDR3 runs 15 residues. Looked up from germline, CDR1 is LNHDA and CDR2 is SQIVND (reference sequence). This CDR3 is CASSIARDTGETQYF. CDR3 sequence (DNA): TGTGCCAGTAGTATAGCCCGGGACACTGGGGAGACCCAGTACTTC.

The table lists this clonotype with a few counts. The rearrangement uses TRBV12-3 or TRBV12-4 and TRBJ1-5; D is uncertain. The CDR3 totals 15 residues. V shed 2 bases and J shed 11 bases, with 19 bases lying between them. The CDR3 sequence: CASSLQAGESETQHF. The CDR3, as DNA: TGTGCCAGCAGTTTACAGGCGGGAGAGTCAGAGACCCAGCATTTT.

The chain combines TRBV18 with TRBJ2-3, with 9 bases that match TRBD2. The V gene's germline CDR1 is KGHSH and CDR2 LQKENI. V lost 4 bases and J lost 2; bases outside the gene matches: 16. The CDR3 runs to 19 residues. The CDR3, as DNA: TGTGCCAGCTCACTAGTAAGGCGGAGCGGGAGGCCCACCACAGATACGCAGTATTTT. It yields the protein CASSLVRRSGRPTTDTQYF.

The chain employs TRBV6-5 and TRBJ1-1, with no clear D. With 4 bases removed from V and 1 base from J, the gap between germline ends came to 7 bases. CDR1 MNHEY and CDR2 SVGAGI come from the germline V gene. The CDR3 has 13 amino acids. CDR3 sequence: CASSFSRNTEAFF. In DNA, the CDR3 is TGTGCCAGCAGTTTCAGCCGGAACACTGAAGCTTTCTTT.

In this sample, this clonotype turned up many times. The chain has TRBV6-6 and TRBJ2-2; 7 nucleotides line up with TRBD1. The CDR3 consists of 15 residues. V shed 6 bases, J shed 1 base, and the junction held 5 bases outside the gene matches. Germline assignment: CDR1 MNHNY and CDR2 SVGAGI (reference sequence). The CDR3 sequence is CASSVRTGNTGELFF. The CDR3, as DNA: TGTGCCAGCAGCGTCAGGACAGGGAACACCGGGGAGCTGTTTTTT.

V and J are TRBV2 and TRBJ1-6; D remains unclear. This CDR3 region has 14 residues. Germline values: CDR1 SNHLY, CDR2 FYNNEI. CDR3 region: CASFARSYNSPLHF. In nucleotides, the CDR3 is TGTGCTAGCTTTGCCAGAAGTTATAATTCACCCCTCCACTTT.

This clonotype was observed at least ten times. The chain recombines TRBV14 with TRBJ1-2; D is unclear. Germline V gene sequence: CDR1 SGHDN, CDR2 FVKESK. The CDR3 is made up of 12 amino acids. V lost 4 bases and J 7 bases, leaving 10 bases between the germline ends. DNA of the CDR3: TGTGCCAGCAGCCTGGGGTGGGGTGGCTACACCTTC. Its protein product is CASSLGWGGYTF.

In this sample, this clonotype turned up many times. V is TRBV5-1 and J is TRBJ1-2; the D gene is possibly TRBD1 (5 bases). CDR1 SGHRS and CDR2 YFSETQ come from the germline V gene. Deletions cut 3 bases from V and 6 bases from J, with 15 bases between. The CDR3 has 14 amino acids. CDR3 sequence reads: CASSWGGEGNGYTF. CDR3 nucleotides: TGCGCCAGCAGCTGGGGGGGAGAAGGCAATGGCTACACCTTC.

This clonotype was counted at least ten times. This chain uses TRBV7-3 with TRBJ2-1; 8 bases align to TRBD1. Germline CDR1 and CDR2: SGHTA and FQGTGA. V shed 2 bases, J shed 7 bases, and the junction held 13 bases outside the gene matches. The CDR3 totals 17 residues. The CDR3 is CASSLGVQGAAGNEQFF. In DNA form, the CDR3 reads TGTGCCAGCAGCTTAGGCGTCCAGGGGGCGGCCGGGAATGAGCAGTTCTTC.

This clonotype has just one count. The chain is built from TRBV20-1 and TRBJ2-3; 10 nucleotides line up with TRBD2. With V trimmed by 7 bases and J by 11 bases, 12 bases remained unmatched. The CDR3 contains 13 residues. Germline V CDR1 and CDR2: DFQATT, SNEGSKA (reference sequence). CDR3 amino acids: CSVAGGNGYEQYF. In DNA form, the CDR3 reads TGCAGTGTAGCGGGGGGAAACGGCTACGAGCAGTATTTT.

The CDR3 DNA is TGTGCCAGCTTAGGTCGTGGGGCCTCCTACGAGCAGTACTTC. Protein product: CASLGRGASYEQYF. This rearrangement joins TRBV11-2 to TRBJ2-7, with a possible D match to TRBD1 (5 bases). From germline, CDR1 is SGHAT and CDR2 FQNNGV. Trimming left V 8 bases short and J 0 bases short, with 14 bases between. CDR3 length: 14 amino acids. Combining the CDR3 with reference TRBV11-2 and TRBJ2-7 gives the whole variable domain EAGVAQSPRYKIIEKRQSVAFWCNPISGHATLYWYQQILGQGPKLLIQFQNNGVVDDSQLPKDRFSAERLKGVDSTLKIQPAKLEDSAVYLCASLGRGASYEQYFGPGTRLTVT.

This clonotype was observed at least ten times. This chain connects TRBV7-3 to TRBJ2-5, with TRBD2 matching over 9 bases. The V and J ends lost 1 base and 4 bases, in that order; junction bases with no gene match: 7. Germline CDR1 is SGHTA and CDR2 is FQGTGA. The CDR3 is 16 residues long. Here the CDR3 DNA reads TGTGCCAGCAGCTTAAAGGGCGGGAGGGCCGGAGAGACCCAGTACTTC. It specifies CASSLKGGRAGETQYF.